This T cell receptor (beta chain) was found in a study of CD4 T cells in relation to SARS-CoV-2 and coronaviruses. Looking at the study overall: Of the patients, under 10 were male, a few female, two Hispanic. The HLA restriction of the shared crossreactive spike epitopes was mapped. Study-wide results and caveats: In around three fifths of donors, memory CD4+ clonotypes crossrecognized SARS-CoV-2 and at least one common cold coronavirus spike.

Uncultured naive and memory CD4+ T cells supplied DNA for deep TCR-beta sequencing. Assay: immunoSEQ multiplex PCR; the TCRdb copy retains only in-frame clones and omits some. The sample consists of some 35,000 clones, around 87% of them appearing once. Of note for this clone: No antigen is known for it.

Germline loops: CDR1 SGHRS, CDR2 YFSETQ. The CDR3 loop spans 15 amino acids. Trimming at V came to 4 bases and at J to 7 bases, leaving 9 bases not matched to a gene. The clonotype originates from an adult with COVID-19. The sequenced sample consisted of memory CD4+ T cells from PBMCs. This chain uses TRBV5-1 with TRBJ1-4; 8 bases are shared with TRBD1. The CDR3, as DNA: TGCGCCAGCAGCCCAACAACAGGGGGTGGTGAAAAACTGTTTTTT. It specifies CASSPTTGGGEKLFF. Drawing the rest from reference TRBV5-1 and TRBJ1-4, the complete variable domain is KAGVTQTPRYLIKTRGQQVTLSCSPISGHRSVSWYQQTPGQGLQFLFEYFSETQRNKGNFPGRFSGRQFSNSRSEMNVSTLELGDSALYLCASSPTTGGGEKLFFGSGTQLSVL.